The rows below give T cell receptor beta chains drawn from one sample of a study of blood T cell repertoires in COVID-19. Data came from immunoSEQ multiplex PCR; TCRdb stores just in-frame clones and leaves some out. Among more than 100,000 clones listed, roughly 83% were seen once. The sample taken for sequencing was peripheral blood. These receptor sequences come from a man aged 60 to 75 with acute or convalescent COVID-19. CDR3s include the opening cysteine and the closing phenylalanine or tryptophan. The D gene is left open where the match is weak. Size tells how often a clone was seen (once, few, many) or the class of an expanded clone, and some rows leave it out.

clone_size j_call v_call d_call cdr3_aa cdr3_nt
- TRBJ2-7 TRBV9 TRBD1 CASSPLRGPYEQYF TGTGCCAGCAGCCCCCTGAGGGGGCCCTACGAGCAGTACTTC
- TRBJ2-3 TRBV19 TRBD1 CASSPGTGGDTQYF TGTGCCAGTAGTCCCGGGACAGGCGGGGATACGCAGTATTTT
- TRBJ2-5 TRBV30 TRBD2 CAWSRGGPKTQYF TGTGCCTGGTCCCGGGGGGGGCCGAAGACCCAGTACTTC
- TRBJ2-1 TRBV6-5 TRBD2 CASSYSLAANEQFF TGTGCCAGCAGTTACTCACTAGCGGCCAATGAGCAGTTCTTC
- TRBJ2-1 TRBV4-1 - CASSQDGQYNEQFF TGCGCCAGCAGCCAAGATGGGCAGTACAATGAGCAGTTCTTC
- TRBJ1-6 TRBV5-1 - CASSLGAGTPNSPLHF TGCGCCAGCAGCTTGGGGGCCGGGACACCAAATTCACCCCTCCACTTT
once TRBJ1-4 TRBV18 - CASSQTAATNEKLFF TGTGCCAGCTCACAGACAGCTGCAACTAATGAAAAACTGTTTTTT
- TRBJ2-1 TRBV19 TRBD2 CASRSRSSGVYNEQFF TGTGCCAGCCGTTCGCGCTCCAGCGGGGTCTACAATGAGCAGTTCTTC
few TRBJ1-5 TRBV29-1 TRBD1 CSAGQENQPQHF TGCAGCGCAGGACAGGAGAATCAGCCCCAGCATTTT
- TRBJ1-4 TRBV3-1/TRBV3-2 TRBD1 CASSQVVQGAPEKLFF TGTGCCAGCAGCCAAGTAGTTCAGGGGGCGCCTGAAAAACTGTTTTTT
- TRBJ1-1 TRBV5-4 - CASSLVGQTNTEAFF TGTGCCAGCAGCTTGGTGGGACAAACGAACACTGAAGCTTTCTTT
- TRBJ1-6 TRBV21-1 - CASSTETARGNHSPLHF TGTGCCAGCAGCACAGAGACTGCCAGGGGTAATCATTCACCCCTCCACTTT
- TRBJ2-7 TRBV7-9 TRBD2 CASSLPPRLAGRRYEQYF TGTGCCAGCAGCTTACCCCCAAGACTAGCGGGGAGGAGGTACGAGCAGTACTTC
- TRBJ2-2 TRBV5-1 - CASSQGTGANTGELFF TGCGCCAGCAGCCAAGGGACGGGGGCGAACACCGGGGAGCTGTTTTTT
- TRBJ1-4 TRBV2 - CASAPGRLEKLFF TGTGCCAGCGCCCCGGGTCGCCTGGAAAAACTGTTTTTT
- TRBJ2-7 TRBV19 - CASSITGEFLNEQYF TGTGCCAGTAGTATTACGGGAGAATTTCTCAACGAGCAGTACTTC
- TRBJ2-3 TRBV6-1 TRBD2 CASSDAAGVPTDTQYF TGTGCCAGCAGTGATGCCGCGGGGGTTCCCACAGATACGCAGTATTTT
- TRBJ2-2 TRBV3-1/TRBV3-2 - CASSQDHGGYGELFF TGTGCCAGCAGCCAAGATCACGGCGGGTACGGGGAGCTGTTTTTT
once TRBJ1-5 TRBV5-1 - CASSPGFGGYQPQHF TGCGCCAGCAGCCCTGGTTTCGGGGGGTATCAGCCCCAGCATTTT
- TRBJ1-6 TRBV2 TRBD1 CAGRQGSYNSPLHF TGTGCCGGTAGACAGGGATCTTATAATTCACCCCTCCACTTT
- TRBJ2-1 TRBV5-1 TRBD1 CASSKTGTGVLDEQFF TGCGCCAGCAGTAAGACCGGGACAGGGGTGTTGGATGAGCAGTTCTTC
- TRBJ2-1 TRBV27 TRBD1 CASLGWDRGHNEQFF TGTGCCAGCTTGGGGTGGGACAGGGGCCACAATGAGCAGTTCTTC
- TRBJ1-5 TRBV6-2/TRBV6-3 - CASSEGSGNQPQHF TGTGCCAGCAGTGAGGGTTCGGGCAATCAGCCCCAGCATTTT
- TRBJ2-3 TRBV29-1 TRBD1 CSVEEQGIKTDTQYF TGCAGCGTTGAAGAACAGGGGATTAAGACAGATACGCAGTATTTT
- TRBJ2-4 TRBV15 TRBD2 CATSPGDYGPKNIQYF TGTGCCACCAGTCCGGGGGACTACGGGCCCAAAAACATTCAGTACTTC
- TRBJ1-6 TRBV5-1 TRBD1 CASSLTGGKDSPLHF TGCGCCAGCAGCTTGACAGGGGGTAAGGATTCACCCCTCCACTTT
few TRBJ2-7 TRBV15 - CATSRDPTGYEQYF TGTGCCACCAGCAGAGATCCCACTGGCTACGAGCAGTACTTC
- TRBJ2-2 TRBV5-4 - CASSKGVFSNTGELFF TGTGCCAGCAGCAAGGGGGTTTTTTCGAACACCGGGGAGCTGTTTTTT
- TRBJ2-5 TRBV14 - CASSQYSWRALETQYF TGTGCCAGCAGCCAATATTCATGGAGGGCGCTTGAGACCCAGTACTTC
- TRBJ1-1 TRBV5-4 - CASSLGGGNTEAFF TGTGCCAGCAGCTTGGGGGGAGGTAACACTGAAGCTTTCTTT
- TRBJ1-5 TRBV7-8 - CASSPGVLGNQPQHF TGTGCCAGCAGCCCAGGGGTGTTAGGCAATCAGCCCCAGCATTTT
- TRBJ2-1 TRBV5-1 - CATLRGNEQFF TGCGCCACCCTAAGGGGGAATGAGCAGTTCTTC
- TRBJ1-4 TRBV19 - CASSQTGIANEKLFF TGTGCCAGTAGCCAAACAGGGATCGCTAATGAAAAACTGTTTTTT
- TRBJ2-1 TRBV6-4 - CASSGSQGTDEQFF TGTGCCAGCAGTGGGAGTCAGGGGACGGATGAGCAGTTCTTC
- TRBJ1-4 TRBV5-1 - CASSLVDSNEKLFF TGCGCCAGCAGCTTGGTGGACAGTAATGAAAAACTGTTTTTT
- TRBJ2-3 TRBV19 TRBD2 CASSIGGGYTDTQYF TGTGCCAGTAGTATAGGGGGGGGATACACAGATACGCAGTATTTT
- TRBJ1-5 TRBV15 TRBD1 CATSRDTGGQPQHF TGTGCCACCAGCAGAGACACAGGGGGCCAGCCCCAGCATTTT
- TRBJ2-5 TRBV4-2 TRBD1 CASSLDPGTDVRETQYF TGTGCCAGCAGCCTAGACCCCGGGACAGACGTTCGGGAGACCCAGTACTTC
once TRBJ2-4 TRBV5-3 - CARSLTRGNIQYF TGTGCCAGAAGCTTGACCCGCGGAAACATTCAGTACTTC
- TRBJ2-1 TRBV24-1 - CATSAGWGPHNEQFF TGTGCCACCAGTGCAGGCTGGGGGCCACACAATGAGCAGTTCTTC
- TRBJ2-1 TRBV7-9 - CASSSQYNEQFF TGTGCCAGCAGTTCCCAATACAATGAGCAGTTCTTC
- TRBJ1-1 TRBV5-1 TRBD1 CASSLRTGITEAFF TGCGCCAGCAGCCTAAGGACAGGGATTACTGAAGCTTTCTTT
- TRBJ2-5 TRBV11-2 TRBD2 CASSLLAGGETQYF TGTGCCAGCAGCTTACTAGCGGGGGGGGAGACCCAGTACTTC
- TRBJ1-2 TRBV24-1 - CATSAPGGYGYTF TGTGCCACCAGTGCCCCGGGAGGGTATGGCTACACCTTC
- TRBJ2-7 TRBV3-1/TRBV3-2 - CASSQDLSSAVEQYF TGTGCCAGCAGCCAAGATTTATCGTCAGCGGTAGAGCAGTACTTC
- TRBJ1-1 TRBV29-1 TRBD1 CSVGQGNTEAFF TGCAGCGTAGGACAGGGCAACACTGAAGCTTTCTTT
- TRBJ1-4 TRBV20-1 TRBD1 CSASRGTGGATNEKLFF TGCAGTGCTAGTCGGGGGACAGGGGGAGCAACTAATGAAAAACTGTTTTTT
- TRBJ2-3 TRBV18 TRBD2 CASSPPLAGGSNTQYF TGTGCCAGCTCACCACCCTTAGCGGGGGGATCAAATACGCAGTATTTT
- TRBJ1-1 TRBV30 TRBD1 CAWEGAGNWDTEAFF TGTGCCTGGGAGGGGGCCGGGAATTGGGACACTGAAGCTTTCTTT
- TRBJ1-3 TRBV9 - CASGGVGRGPGKAGNTIYF TGTGCCAGCGGAGGCGTAGGGAGGGGCCCTGGAAAGGCTGGAAACACCATATATTTT
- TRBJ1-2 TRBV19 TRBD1 CASSRQGANGYTF TGTGCCAGTAGCCGACAGGGTGCGAATGGCTACACCTTC
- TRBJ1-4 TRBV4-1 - CASSPPGGAEKLFF TGCGCCAGCAGCCCGCCTGGAGGGGCTGAAAAACTGTTTTTT
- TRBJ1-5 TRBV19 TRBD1 CASSTPDRGNNQPQHF TGTGCCAGTAGTACCCCGGACAGGGGGAACAATCAGCCCCAGCATTTT
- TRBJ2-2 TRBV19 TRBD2 CASKAAAGGTGELFF TGTGCCAGTAAGGCGGCGGCCGGGGGGACCGGGGAGCTGTTTTTT
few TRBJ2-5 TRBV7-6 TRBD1 CASSVTGGDVSETQYF TGTGCCAGCAGCGTGACAGGGGGGGACGTGTCAGAGACCCAGTACTTC
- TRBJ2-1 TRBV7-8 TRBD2 CASSLVTGGPSEQFF TGTGCCAGCAGCTTAGTGACGGGAGGGCCTAGTGAGCAGTTCTTC
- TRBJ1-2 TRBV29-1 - CSVEISLVGYTF TGCAGCGTTGAAATCAGTCTCGTTGGCTACACCTTC
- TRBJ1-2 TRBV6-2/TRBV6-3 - CASSSSTGGALYGYTF -
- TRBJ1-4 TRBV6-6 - CASTRTGQPNEKLFF TGTGCCAGCACCAGAACAGGACAGCCTAATGAAAAACTGTTTTTT
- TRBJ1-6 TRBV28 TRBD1 CASTDQGAGNSPLHF TGTGCCAGCACCGATCAGGGGGCAGGGAATTCACCCCTCCACTTT